The clone carrying this T cell receptor beta chain was picked up a small number of times. Its antigen is unidentified. This record belongs to a study of T cell repertoires in cytomegalovirus infection. Findings and caveats of the study: The ex vivo response was dominated by HLA-C-restricted CMV-specific TCR beta clonotypes.

MiXCR was run by TCRdb on the reads, yielding one entry per CDR3 protein. The data show approximately 700,000 distinct CDR3 sequences, 35% seen once. Germline loops: CDR1 SGHVS, CDR2 FQNEAQ. The CDR3 is 18 amino acids. With 5 bases clipped from V and 3 bases from J, the junction kept 11 bases outside the gene matches. The chain links TRBV7-8 to TRBJ2-2; TRBD2 aligns across 11 bases. This receptor was identified in a human donor in good health (CMV status not recorded). Some clones in this sample may be carry-over from other donors' samples. The specimen sequenced was PBMCs. CDR3 amino acids: CASSPLEGTSGYTGELFF. The CDR3, as DNA: TGTGCCAGCAGCCCCCTCGAGGGGACTAGCGGATACACCGGGGAGCTGTTTTTT.